In its sample, the clone carrying this TCR beta chain was seen a few times. Its antigen is undetermined. This CDR3 spans 13 amino acids. V lost 2 bases and J lost 7, with 9 bases in between. CDR1 is MNHNY and CDR2 is SVGAGI in the germline V gene (reference sequence). The source of the sample is a study of cytomegalovirus exposure and HLA in healthy donors. Findings of the study overall: There were a few CMV-associated chains whose specificity for CMV antigens was confirmed in vitro.

The PCR ran on 60 Vbeta and 13 Jbeta primers. Some clones are missing from TCRdb's copy, which holds only in-frame ones; the method was immunoSEQ multiplex PCR. Of under 150,000 clones listed, 70% to 80% were seen once; the top ten hold 2.9%. This chain connects TRBV6-6 to TRBJ1-5, with TRBD1 as a possible D gene (5 bases). Sequencing was carried out using PBMCs. This TCR came from a human donor in good health. CDR3 nucleotide sequence: TGTGCCAGCAGTTACGGGAGGGGCCAGCCCCAGCATTTT. As protein: CASSYGRGQPQHF.